A selection of T cell receptor beta chains follows, all from one sample in a study of blood T cells in healthy people across ages. TCRdb reprocessed the 5' RACE reads with MiXCR, giving one entry per CDR3 protein. The table records about 1.5 million distinct CDR3 sequences, 42% of them present only once. Input material: blood. The source is a woman between 18 and 29 years old in good health. CDR3s include the opening cysteine and the closing phenylalanine or tryptophan. The D gene is left open where the match is weak. Not all rows give a size; the values are once, few, many and, for expanded clones, a class.

size	V	J	D	CDR3	DNA
.	TRBV20-1	TRBJ2-1	TRBD2	CSARSSSGIYNEQFF	TGCAGTGCTAGATCTTCTAGCGGAATCTACAATGAGCAGTTCTTC
once	TRBV6-1	TRBJ2-6	TRBD2	CASNRASGFSGANVLTF	TGTGCCAGCAATCGAGCTAGCGGCTTCTCTGGGGCCAACGTCCTGACTTTC
.	TRBV13	TRBJ2-3	TRBD2	CASSFWKAGGPDTDTQYF	TGTGCCAGCAGCTTTTGGAAGGCGGGAGGGCCGGACACAGATACGCAGTATTTT
.	TRBV2	TRBJ2-7	TRBD2	CASRATSGTPTTQYF	TGTGCCAGCAGGGCGACTAGCGGGACCCCTACGACGCAGTACTTC
.	TRBV7-2	TRBJ2-5	TRBD2	CASSSALAGGLETQYF	TGTGCCAGCAGCTCCGCTCTAGCGGGGGGGCTAGAGACCCAGTACTTC
few	TRBV3-1	TRBJ2-5	.	CASSHGTREKYF	TGTGCCAGCAGCCACGGGACGCGCGAAAAGTACTTC
.	TRBV5-1	TRBJ2-1	TRBD2	CASRSPGGGYNEQFF	TGCGCCAGCAGGTCCCCGGGGGGGGGATACAATGAGCAGTTCTTC
few	TRBV6-1	TRBJ2-1	.	CASRETWRSSYNEQFF	TGTGCCAGCAGGGAAACTTGGAGGAGCTCCTACAATGAGCAGTTCTTC
.	TRBV3-1	TRBJ1-1	.	CASSQGVGRGTEAFF	TGTGCCAGCAGCCAAGGCGTAGGCAGAGGCACTGAAGCTTTCTTT
many	TRBV3-1	TRBJ1-2	TRBD1	CASSPQGALLGYTF	TGTGCCAGCAGCCCGCAGGGGGCCCTCCTCGGCTACACCTTC
once	TRBV18	TRBJ1-6	.	CASSKRWDGNSPLHF	TGTGCCAGCTCCAAGAGATGGGACGGTAATTCACCCCTCCACTTT
few	TRBV29-1	TRBJ2-3	TRBD2	CSVGEGPQGGTQYF	TGCAGCGTCGGGGAGGGTCCCCAGGGAGGTACGCAGTATTTT
.	TRBV28	TRBJ2-7	.	CASSSLALAGHEQYF	TGTGCCAGCAGTTCCCTGGCCCTCGCAGGGCACGAGCAGTACTTC
.	TRBV7-9	TRBJ2-1	TRBD2	CASSPPSGVTYNEQFF	TGTGCCAGCAGCCCACCTAGCGGGGTCACCTACAATGAGCAGTTCTTC
.	TRBV7-6	TRBJ2-1	TRBD2	CASSLGGTSGRLENEQFF	TGTGCCAGCAGCTTAGGTGGTACTAGCGGGAGACTAGAAAATGAGCAGTTCTTC
few	TRBV24-1	TRBJ2-1	TRBD1	CATQRAGTGGYGEQFF	TGTGCCACCCAAAGAGCCGGGACAGGGGGTTACGGTGAGCAGTTCTTC